Below, one TCR beta chain is given with its context. This sample stems from a study of identifying expanded T cells in peripheral blood. Trimming shortened V by 7 bases and J by 3 bases, and 18 bases separated the two germline ends. Germline CDR1 and CDR2: SQVTM and ANQGSEA. This CDR3 is built from 15 residues. Profiling relied on immunoSEQ multiplex PCR, and the TCRdb table lists in-frame clones only, not all of them. The table shows 90,000 to 100,000 clones, with around 90% occurring only once. During the collection period, no donor immune events like infections were recorded. The sequenced sample consisted of blood. The genes are TRBV29-1 and TRBJ1-4; the D gene is possibly TRBD1 (6 bases). This receptor was identified in a person between 18 and 75 years old in good health. This CDR3 is CSATNLGAPNEKLFF. CDR3 sequence (DNA): TGCAGCGCCACTAACCTGGGGGCGCCTAATGAAAAACTGTTTTTT.